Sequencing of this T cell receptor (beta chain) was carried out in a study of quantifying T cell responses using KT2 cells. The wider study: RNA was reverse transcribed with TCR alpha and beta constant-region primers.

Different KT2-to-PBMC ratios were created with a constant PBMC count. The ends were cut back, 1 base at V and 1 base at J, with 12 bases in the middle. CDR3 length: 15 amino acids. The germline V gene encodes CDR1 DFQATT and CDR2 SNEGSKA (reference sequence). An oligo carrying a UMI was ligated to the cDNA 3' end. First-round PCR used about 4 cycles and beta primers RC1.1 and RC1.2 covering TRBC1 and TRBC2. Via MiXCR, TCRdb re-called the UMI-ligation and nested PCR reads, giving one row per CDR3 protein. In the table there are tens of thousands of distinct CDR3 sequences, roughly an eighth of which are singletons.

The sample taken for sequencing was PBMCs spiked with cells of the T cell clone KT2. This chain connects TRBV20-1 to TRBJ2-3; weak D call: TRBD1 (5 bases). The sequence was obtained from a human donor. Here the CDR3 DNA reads TGCAGTGCTAGAGGGGGCTACTCCCGCACAGATACGCAGTATTTT. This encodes CSARGGYSRTDTQYF.